This TCR beta chain comes out of a study (TCRdb year 2016). The CDR3 runs 12 residues from the cysteine to the phenylalanine. CDR3 DNA is the only sequence kept; it has 36 bases, read in frame from the first base. The junction carries 10 bases between V and J, which are trimmed by 8 bases and 3 bases respectively. Based on the germline V gene, the CDR1 and CDR2 sequences are MDHEN and SYDVKM. For this clonotype: No cognate antigen has been identified for it. No much larger clone is present one base from it, and per-base qualities are unavailable.

Library construction relied on RT-PCR. The sequencer was an Illumina MiSeq. The public reads were reanalyzed by TCRdb: fastp trimming at Q25, MiXCR alignment, in-frame beta chains only. Entries that share a CDR3 protein sequence are merged under the most common genes and DNA. The sample table shows around 700,000 distinct CDR3 sequences, and 13% to 15% are seen once. The ten biggest clones cover 3% to 4.5% of the sample. This TCR derives from a female donor in good health, serving as a healthy control. The V gene is TRBV28 and the J gene is TRBJ1-2; no D gene is confidently identified. The source material was memory CD4+ T cells from blood. This receptor carries the CDR3 CASLRQDYGYTF. The DNA sequence is as follows: TGTGCCAGCCTTCGTCAGGACTATGGCTACACCTTC.